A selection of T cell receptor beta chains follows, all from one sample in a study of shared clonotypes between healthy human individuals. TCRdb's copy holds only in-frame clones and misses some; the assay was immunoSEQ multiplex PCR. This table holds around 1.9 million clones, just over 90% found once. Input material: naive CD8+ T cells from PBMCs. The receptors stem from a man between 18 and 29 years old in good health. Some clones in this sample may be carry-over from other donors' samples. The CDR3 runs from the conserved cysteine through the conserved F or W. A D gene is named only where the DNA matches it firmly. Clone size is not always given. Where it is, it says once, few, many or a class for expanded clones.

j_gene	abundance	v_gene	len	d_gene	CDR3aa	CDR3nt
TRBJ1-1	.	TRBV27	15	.	CASSLSYSMNTEAFF	TGTGCCAGCAGTTTATCGTACAGCATGAACACTGAAGCTTTCTTT
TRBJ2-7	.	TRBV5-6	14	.	CASSLFPGTYEQYF	TGTGCCAGCAGCTTATTCCCAGGGACCTACGAGCAGTACTTC
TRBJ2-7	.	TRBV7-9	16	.	CASSSLVSGISYEQYF	TGTGCCAGCAGCTCACTCGTTAGCGGAATCTCCTACGAGCAGTACTTC
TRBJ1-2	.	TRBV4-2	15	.	CASSQDEGIRYGYTF	TGTGCCAGCAGCCAAGACGAGGGGATCCGCTATGGCTACACCTTC
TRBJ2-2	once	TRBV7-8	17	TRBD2	CASSFRTSGLNTGELFF	TGTGCCAGCAGCTTCAGGACTAGCGGGTTGAACACCGGGGAGCTGTTTTTT
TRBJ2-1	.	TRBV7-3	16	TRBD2	CASSPRRGTNYNEQFF	TGTGCCAGCAGCCCGCGGAGAGGGACTAACTACAATGAGCAGTTCTTC
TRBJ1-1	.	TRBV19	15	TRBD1	CASSRYRGPNTEAFF	TGTGCCAGCAGCAGATACAGGGGGCCGAACACTGAAGCTTTCTTT
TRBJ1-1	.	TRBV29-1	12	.	CSVETTRTEAFF	TGCAGCGTTGAGACCACCCGCACTGAAGCTTTCTTT
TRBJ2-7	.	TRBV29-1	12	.	CSVVPDLNEQYF	TGCAGCGTTGTTCCGGATCTCAACGAGCAGTACTTC
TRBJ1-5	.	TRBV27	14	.	CASSEQPRNQPQHF	TGTGCCAGCAGTGAACAACCAAGGAATCAGCCCCAGCATTTT
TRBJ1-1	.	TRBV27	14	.	CASSKHPRSTEAFF	TGTGCCAGCAGTAAACACCCCAGGAGCACTGAAGCTTTCTTT
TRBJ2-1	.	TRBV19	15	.	CASSLAAVTYNEQFF	TGTGCCAGTAGCCTCGCAGCGGTGACCTACAATGAGCAGTTCTTC
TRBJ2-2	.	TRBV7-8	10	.	CASSSLELFF	TGTGCCAGCAGCTCCCTTGAGCTGTTTTTT
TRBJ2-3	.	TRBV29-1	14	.	CSVEDLWASATQYF	TGCAGCGTTGAAGATCTGTGGGCCTCCGCAACGCAGTATTTT